The 28 T cell receptor beta chains in this list originate from one sample, sequenced in a study of PD-1 blockade in classical Hodgkin lymphoma. The table came from immunoSEQ multiplex PCR; TCRdb's copy has only in-frame clones and leaves some out. The sample lists roughly 21,000 clones; more than 75% were seen once. Stated time point: newly diagnosed, previously untreated cHL patient sample. Magnetic negative selection, applied to thawed PBMCs, was used to isolate the CD8+ T cells. The specimen sequenced was CD8+ T cells from blood. These receptors all stem from a human donor with classical Hodgkin lymphoma.

This chain links TRBV6-5 with TRBJ1-2, with 8 bases lining up with TRBD1. The CDR3 contains 16 residues. The junction had 9 bases not matched to a gene; V was cut back by 0 bases and J by 6 bases. Looked up from germline, CDR1 is MNHEY and CDR2 is SVGAGI. The CDR3 DNA reads as TGTGCCAGCAGTTACTCGCAGGGGGCGAAAGTGCATGGCTACACCTTC. Residues: CASSYSQGAKVHGYTF.

The chain joins TRBV14 to TRBJ2-3; 13 positions match TRBD2. This CDR3 spans 20 amino acids. Germline trimming cut 2 bases from V and 4 bases from J; bases unmatched to any gene: 15. Germline V gene data show CDR1 as SGHDN and CDR2 as FVKESK. The CDR3 region is CASSQLGLAGNGGRSDTQYF. The CDR3 DNA sequence: TGTGCCAGCAGCCAATTGGGACTAGCGGGGAATGGGGGAAGATCAGATACGCAGTATTTT.

J is TRBJ1-2 and V is TRBV6-1; no reliable D call. V was pared by 8 bases and J by 7 bases, with 20 bases between. CDR3 length: 14 residues. Germline values: CDR1 MNHNS, CDR2 SASEGT. The CDR3 sequence: CASRPDPESRGYTF. The CDR3 region has the DNA TGTGCCAGCCGGCCAGATCCCGAGTCTCGTGGCTACACCTTC.

The genes are TRBV20-1 and TRBJ2-7; 7 bases agree with TRBD1. The CDR3 has 10 residues. Germline loops: CDR1 DFQATT, CDR2 SNEGSKA (reference sequence). CDR3 amino acids: CSTTGDEQYF. The CDR3 nucleotides are TGCAGCACCACAGGGGACGAGCAGTACTTC.

The chain couples TRBV5-6 to TRBJ1-1, with D possibly matching TRBD1 (5 bases). The V and J ends lost 4 bases and 4 bases respectively, with 17 bases between them. Germline CDR1 is SGHDT and CDR2 is YYEEEE. The CDR3 is 15 residues long. CDR3 sequence: CASSPPGQGPTEAFF. The DNA for the CDR3 is TGTGCCAGCAGCCCCCCTGGTCAGGGCCCCACTGAAGCTTTCTTT.

The rearrangement links TRBV28 to TRBJ2-7; D is perhaps TRBD1 (5 bases). The CDR3 contains 14 residues. Germline V gene sequence: CDR1 MDHEN, CDR2 SYDVKM. V was trimmed by 3 bases and J by 6 bases, leaving 15 bases between them. Here the CDR3 DNA reads TGTGCCAGCAGTTTTATCCAGGGCAAGTCCGAGCAGTACTTC. Translation: CASSFIQGKSEQYF.

The rearrangement uses TRBV6-1 and TRBJ2-6; no reliable D call. The germline V gene encodes CDR1 MNHNS and CDR2 SASEGT. The CDR3 is 15 amino acids. V was pared by 5 bases and J by 0 bases, with 8 bases between. CDR3 DNA sequence: TGTGCCAGCAGTCCCCCCCACTCTGGGGCCAACGTCCTGACTTTC. Its translation: CASSPPHSGANVLTF.

The genes are TRBV7-9 and TRBJ1-3; D is possibly TRBD1 (5 bases). CDR3 size: 17 residues. V was trimmed by 1 base and J by 0 bases, leaving 13 bases between them. The germline CDR1 and CDR2 sequences are SEHNR and FQNEAQ (reference sequence). The CDR3 sequence: CASSLGEDGHSGNTIYF. As DNA, the CDR3 is TGTGCCAGCAGCTTAGGGGAAGACGGACACTCTGGAAACACCATATATTTT. The complete variable domain, with remaining parts taken from reference TRBV7-9 and TRBJ1-3, reads DTGVSQNPRHKITKRGQNVTFRCDPISEHNRLYWYRQTLGQGPEFLTYFQNEAQLEKSRLLSDRFSAERPKGSFSTLEIQRTEQGDSAMYLCASSLGEDGHSGNTIYFGEGSWLTVV.

This clone was detected once. The rearrangement joins TRBV29-1 to TRBJ2-1; 9 positions agree with TRBD2. After removal of 4 bases from V and 12 bases from J, the junction contained 25 bases not matched to a gene. The length of the CDR3 is 18 residues. Germline V gene lookup returns CDR1 SQVTM and CDR2 ANQGSEA. The CDR3 coding sequence is TGCAGCGTTGTGGCGCGACTGAGGGGGCTAGCGGGGTACACGGGGCAGTTCTTC. This sequence encodes CSVVARLRGLAGYTGQFF.

The chain has TRBV5-4 and TRBJ2-3; D not certain. Germline CDR1 is SGHNT and CDR2 is YYREEE (reference sequence). CDR3 size: 12 residues. Trimming removed 5 bases from V and 5 bases from J, with 9 bases in between. The CDR3: CASSFREDTQYF. The CDR3 DNA follows: TGTGCCAGCAGTTTTAGGGAAGATACGCAGTATTTT.

V and J are TRBV13 and TRBJ1-5; D uncertain. Per the germline V gene, CDR1 is PRHDT and CDR2 is FYEKMQ (reference sequence). Trimming removed 0 bases at V and 0 bases at J, with 9 bases between. There are 16 residues in the CDR3. The CDR3 nucleotides read TGTGCCAGCAGCTTAGGCCGGGGTGTTAGCAATCAGCCCCAGCATTTT. Protein: CASSLGRGVSNQPQHF.

The rearrangement links TRBV9 to TRBJ2-5; TRBD1 agrees at 7 bases. The CDR3 contains 16 residues. CDR1 is SGDLS and CDR2 is YYNGEE in the germline V gene. With V trimmed by 4 bases and J by 5 bases, 14 bases remained unmatched. The CDR3 coding sequence is TGTGCCAGCAGCCCCCGGGAAGGGACAGTAGTTGAGACCCAGTACTTC. Its translation is CASSPREGTVVETQYF.

The rearrangement joins TRBV6-4 to TRBJ2-3, with 9 bases fitting TRBD2. Germline lookup yields CDR1 MRHNA and CDR2 SNTAGT. The J segment lost 5 bases and the V segment lost 6 bases, leaving 9 bases of the junction unmatched. The CDR3 has 15 residues. CDR3 sequence (DNA): TGTGCCAGCAGAGGGGGTAGCGGGGGTGGAGATACGCAGTATTTT. Translating it yields CASRGGSGGGDTQYF.

This chain uses TRBV4-1 with TRBJ2-3; a possible D gene is TRBD2 (6 bases). Trimming took 3 bases from V and 2 from J, leaving 15 bases between them. This CDR3 comprises 16 residues. Germline V lookup: CDR1 MGHRA, CDR2 YSYEKL. The CDR3 nucleotides read TGCGCCAGCAGCCAGGCCGGGACGGACTACACAGATACGCAGTATTTT. Protein: CASSQAGTDYTDTQYF.

The chain joins TRBV29-1 to TRBJ2-7, with D possibly TRBD1 on 6 matching bases. Trimming removed 4 bases at V and 6 bases at J, with 19 bases between. CDR1 and CDR2 from the germline V gene are SQVTM and ANQGSEA. CDR3 length: 14 residues. The CDR3 nucleotides read TGCAGCGTTGGGACAGAAAGACTCCTCGCCGAGCAGTACTTC. It specifies CSVGTERLLAEQYF.

The J gene is TRBJ2-7, the V gene TRBV6-1; 10 nucleotides agree with TRBD2. V dropped 8 bases and J dropped 5; count of bases not matched to a gene: 9. The CDR3 is 14 amino acids. Germline V gene sequence: CDR1 MNHNS, CDR2 SASEGT. Here the CDR3 DNA reads TGTGCCAGCTCCACCGCCGGGACTAGCGACGAGCAGTACTTC. This gives the protein CASSTAGTSDEQYF.

CDR3 DNA: TGCGCCAGCAGCCTTTACCCCCGGACAGGGGCTGACGAACAGCCCCAGCATTTT. Translating it yields CASSLYPRTGADEQPQHF. The chain joins TRBV4-1 to TRBJ1-5; 9 bases fit TRBD1. Germline assignment: CDR1 MGHRA and CDR2 YSYEKL. The CDR3 runs to 18 residues. V lost 4 bases, J lost 7 bases, and 17 bases stayed unmatched.

The gene calls are TRBV7-9 and TRBJ1-4; TRBD1 aligns across 7 bases. Germline CDR1 is SEHNR and CDR2 is FQNEAQ (reference sequence). Trimming removed 4 bases from V and 0 bases from J; junction bases left unmatched: 8. This CDR3 contains 17 residues. CDR3 nucleotide sequence: TGTGCCAGCAGCTCACCAGACAGGGACGCAACTAATGAAAAACTGTTTTTT. This gives the protein CASSSPDRDATNEKLFF.

CDR3 DNA: TGTGCCAGCAGCTTAGGCACAGGGATCAGTCAGCCCCAGCATTTT. Translation: CASSLGTGISQPQHF. The gene calls are TRBV7-9 and TRBJ1-5; maybe TRBD1 (6 bases). Per the germline V gene, CDR1 is SEHNR and CDR2 is FQNEAQ (reference sequence). The V gene lost 1 base and the J gene lost 6 bases, with 13 bases spanning the gap. The CDR3 length is 15 residues.

J is TRBJ2-5 and V is TRBV21-1; the DNA was not compared with TRBD1, the D call given in the table. TRBV21-1 is a known pseudogene. The CDR3 covers 13 residues. The CDR3 nucleotides are TGTGCCAGCAGTGCAGGGTCTAGGGAGACCCAGTACTTC. The encoded protein is CASSAGSRETQYF.

This clone was seen once. This rearrangement joins TRBV28 to TRBJ2-7, with 7 bases fitting TRBD2. The germline V gene has CDR1 MDHEN and CDR2 SYDVKM. The trim removed 3 bases at V and 2 bases at J, leaving 10 bases unmatched. CDR3 length equals 16 residues. CDR3 bases: TGTGCCAGCAGTTTTCGAGTGGGAGGGCCCCCCTACGAGCAGTACTTC. It yields the protein CASSFRVGGPPYEQYF.

The chain links TRBV19 to TRBJ1-2; D unresolved. V was clipped by 5 bases and J by 3 bases, with 7 bases between them. Germline lookup yields CDR1 LNHDA and CDR2 SQIVND (reference sequence). The CDR3 totals 12 residues. CDR3 coding DNA: TGTGCCAGTAGTCCCGGGGACTATGGCTACACCTTC. Encoded protein: CASSPGDYGYTF.

The J gene is TRBJ1-2, the V gene TRBV11-2; 9 bases fit TRBD1. Germline trimming cut 5 bases from V and 8 bases from J; bases unmatched to any gene: 12. The CDR3 is 15 amino acids. CDR1 and CDR2 from the germline V gene are SGHAT and FQNNGV. The CDR3 DNA reads as TGTGCCAGCAGCCCCCGTGAGACAGGGGGATTGGGCTACACCTTC. Residues: CASSPRETGGLGYTF.

This clone was observed a few times. The rearrangement links TRBV6-5 to TRBJ1-6, with 7 positions matching TRBD1. Germline CDR1 and CDR2: MNHEY and SVGAGI. The V segment lost 7 bases and the J segment 7 bases; nucleotides outside the gene matches: 7. This CDR3 has 14 amino acids. The CDR3 DNA sequence: TGTGCCAGCAAGCCGACAGGGAAGAATTCACCCCTCCACTTT. This gives the protein CASKPTGKNSPLHF.

The rearrangement uses TRBV6-6 and TRBJ2-7, with D unclear. Germline V gene sequence: CDR1 MNHNY, CDR2 SVGAGI (reference sequence). This CDR3 spans 11 amino acids. V lost 0 bases and J 7 bases, leaving 4 bases between the germline ends. The CDR3 DNA follows: TGTGCCAGCAGTTACTCAGGAGAGCAGTACTTC. As protein: CASSYSGEQYF.

V and J are TRBV12-2 and TRBJ2-7; TRBD2 is the table's D call, not checked against the DNA. TRBV12-2 counts as a pseudogene. This CDR3 comprises 16 residues. CDR3: CASRFPWRGGLYEQYF. The DNA of the CDR3 is TGTGCAAGTCGCTTCCCCTGGCGGGGGGGCCTCTACGAGCAGTACTTC.

The chain recombines TRBV10-3 with TRBJ2-1; D might be TRBD2 (9 bases). CDR1 and CDR2 from the germline V gene are ENHRY and SYGVKD. The CDR3 totals 18 residues. Trimming cost V 3 bases and J 0 bases, with 18 bases left between them. The CDR3 region is CAISDRGRSGSSYNEQFF. Here the CDR3 DNA reads TGTGCCATCAGTGACAGGGGGCGTAGCGGGAGCTCCTACAATGAGCAGTTCTTC.

Details on this clone: The identical CDR3 is also encoded by other nucleotide sequences in the sample. The chain recombines TRBV5-1 with TRBJ2-1; D unresolved. Per germline, CDR1 SGHRS and CDR2 YFSETQ. The ends were cut back, 2 bases at V and 2 bases at J, with 8 bases in the middle. The CDR3 is made up of 14 amino acids. This CDR3 is CASSFSGAYNEQFF. Written as DNA, the CDR3 is TGCGCCAGCAGCTTTAGTGGTGCCTACAATGAGCAGTTCTTC. Combining the CDR3 with reference TRBV5-1 and TRBJ2-1 gives the whole variable domain KAGVTQTPRYLIKTRGQQVTLSCSPISGHRSVSWYQQTPGQGLQFLFEYFSETQRNKGNFPGRFSGRQFSNSRSEMNVSTLELGDSALYLCASSFSGAYNEQFFGPGTRLTVL.